The clone carrying this T cell receptor beta chain was picked up many times. Indicated time point: newly diagnosed GD, antithyroid drugs for less than 3 months. From PBMCs, RNA was extracted and then used to make the TCR library. Construction of the TCR beta libraries employed iRepertoire HTBI primers in conjunction with Arm-PCR of CDR3 regions. TCRdb used MiXCR to reprocess the multiplex PCR reads, holding one entry per CDR3 protein. The table lists 500,000 to 700,000 distinct CDR3 sequences, approximately 15% of them singletons, with around 18% in the top ten. These data belong to a study of regulatory T cells in long-lasting Graves disease. V was pared by 4 bases and J by 4 bases, with 8 bases of the junction left unmatched. Germline V CDR1 and CDR2: DFQATT, SNEGSKA (reference sequence). CDR3 length: 14 amino acids. The same data also went into a second study, on T cells in Graves' hyperthyroidism and ophthalmopathy.

The chain has TRBV20-1 and TRBJ2-3; 7 bases align to TRBD2. Here the sequenced sample was peripheral blood mononuclear cells (PBMCs), taken at new diagnosis, from a patient treated with antithyroid drugs. The TCR was taken from a woman aged 25 to 39 with Graves disease. The CDR3 here is CSAKVGGSSDTQYF. CDR3 coding DNA: TGCAGTGCTAAGGTCGGCGGGAGCTCAGATACGCAGTATTTT.